These 14 T cell receptor beta chains came from one sample sequenced in a study of cytomegalovirus exposure and HLA in healthy donors. With 60 Vbeta and 13 Jbeta primers, the PCR was carried out. Using immunoSEQ multiplex PCR, the repertoire was profiled, and TCRdb retains in-frame clones only, with some absent. Counted here are approximately 99,000 clones, roughly 76% occurring once; the ten biggest clones make up more than 3%. The sequenced sample consisted of PBMCs. These receptor sequences come from a man aged 40-50 years in good health and CMV-seronegative.

The rearrangement links TRBV7-9 to TRBJ2-3; TRBD1 matches 7 bases. Germline V gene sequence: CDR1 SEHNR, CDR2 FQNEAQ (reference sequence). The CDR3 totals 15 residues. After removal of 5 bases from V and 2 bases from J, the junction contained 7 bases not matched to a gene. CDR3 coding DNA: TGTGCCAGCAGCCAGGACAGGACCAACACAGATACGCAGTATTTT. Its protein is CASSQDRTNTDTQYF.

The chain links TRBV13 to TRBJ2-2, with 8 bases identical to TRBD2. The germline V gene has CDR1 PRHDT and CDR2 FYEKMQ (reference sequence). V was clipped by 4 bases and J by 4 bases; unmatched bases: 11. The CDR3 totals 17 residues. The CDR3 here is CASSSQWVTSGTGELFF. CDR3 coding DNA: TGTGCCAGCAGCTCGCAATGGGTAACTAGCGGCACCGGGGAGCTGTTTTTT.

In the case of this clone: Additional DNA sequences in this sample encode the identical CDR3. Written as DNA, the CDR3 is TGCGCCAGCAGCTTGGCCGGCGGGAACACTGAAGCTTTCTTT. Its translation: CASSLAGGNTEAFF. The V and J genes are TRBV5-1 and TRBJ1-1; no definite D call. Per the germline V gene, CDR1 is SGHRS and CDR2 is YFSETQ. The CDR3 is made up of 14 amino acids. Between the trimmed V and J ends, which lost 0 bases and 1 base, there was a span of 7 bases.

This sequence joins TRBV29-1 and TRBJ2-1; 8 nucleotides agree with TRBD1. The CDR3 is made up of 13 amino acids. Per the germline V gene, CDR1 is SQVTM and CDR2 is ANQGSEA. The ends lost 4 bases at V and 5 bases at J; junction bases unmatched: 4. The CDR3 is CSVGQGFDNEQFF. In DNA, the CDR3 is TGCAGCGTTGGACAGGGGTTTGACAATGAGCAGTTCTTC.

This chain joins TRBV11-2 and TRBJ1-6; maybe TRBD1 (6 bases). CDR1 SGHAT and CDR2 FQNNGV come from the germline V gene. The CDR3 totals 15 residues. V was shortened by 5 bases and J by 9 bases, with 17 bases between the two germline ends. CDR3 in amino acids: CASSPRQGLGSPLHF. The CDR3 DNA reads TGTGCCAGCAGCCCTCGCCAGGGGCTCGGTTCACCCCTCCACTTT.

This clone turned up a few times. The rearrangement joins TRBV7-8 to TRBJ1-4; 7 bases are shared with TRBD1. The J segment lost 0 bases and the V segment lost 5 bases, leaving 9 bases of the junction unmatched. Germline V gives CDR1 SGHVS, CDR2 FQNEAQ. The CDR3 is 17 residues long. The CDR3 DNA reads as TGTGCCAGCAGCCTTAGCAGGGGGACCGCAACTAATGAAAAACTGTTTTTT. As protein: CASSLSRGTATNEKLFF.

This clone came up once. V and J are TRBV4-1 and TRBJ1-5; D is unresolved. The germline CDR1 and CDR2 sequences are MGHRA and YSYEKL. This CDR3 is 14 amino acids long. V lost 1 base to trimming and J lost 4 bases, with 8 bases between them. In nucleotides, the CDR3 is TGCGCCAGCAGCCAAGGGCGGGTGAATCAGCCCCAGCATTTT. It encodes CASSQGRVNQPQHF.

The rearrangement uses TRBV5-1 and TRBJ1-1; D is unresolved. Germline values: CDR1 SGHRS, CDR2 YFSETQ. The V end lost 5 bases, the J end lost 0 bases, and 11 bases lay between the germline ends. This CDR3 contains 14 residues. The CDR3 DNA is TGCGCCAGCAGGGGTCAGGATTTGAACACTGAAGCTTTCTTT. It codes for CASRGQDLNTEAFF. Looking up the rest from reference TRBV5-1 and TRBJ1-1 gives the full variable domain: KAGVTQTPRYLIKTRGQQVTLSCSPISGHRSVSWYQQTPGQGLQFLFEYFSETQRNKGNFPGRFSGRQFSNSRSEMNVSTLELGDSALYLCASRGQDLNTEAFFGQGTRLTVV.

V and J are TRBV6-6 and TRBJ2-1, with 10 nucleotides matching TRBD1. The CDR3 covers 14 residues. Trimming cost V 5 bases and J 7 bases; bases outside gene matches: 5. The V gene's germline CDR1 is MNHNY and CDR2 SVGAGI (reference sequence). The CDR3 loop is CASSTRTGGNEQFF. In nucleotides, the CDR3 is TGTGCCAGCAGTACACGGACAGGGGGTAATGAGCAGTTCTTC.

The chain uses TRBV5-1 and TRBJ2-3; TRBD2 might be the D (5 bases). The CDR3 loop spans 15 amino acids. V dropped 0 bases and J dropped 2 bases, with 10 bases sitting between them. The germline CDR1 and CDR2 sequences are SGHRS and YFSETQ. The CDR3 DNA reads TGCGCCAGCAGCTTGGCTAGCTGGAACACAGATACGCAGTATTTT. The encoded protein is CASSLASWNTDTQYF. The variable domain in full, with the rest retrieved from reference TRBV5-1 and TRBJ2-3, is KAGVTQTPRYLIKTRGQQVTLSCSPISGHRSVSWYQQTPGQGLQFLFEYFSETQRNKGNFPGRFSGRQFSNSRSEMNVSTLELGDSALYLCASSLASWNTDTQYFGPGTRLTVL.

The V gene is TRBV7-6, the J gene TRBJ2-5; 8 positions match TRBD1. This CDR3 has 14 amino acids. Germline CDR1 reads SGHVS; CDR2 reads FNYEAQ. Trimming removed 5 bases from V and 4 bases from J; junction bases left unmatched: 6. CDR3 DNA sequence: TGTGCCAGCAGCCTAATGACAGGGGTAGAGACCCAGTACTTC. Translation: CASSLMTGVETQYF.

The chain is built from TRBV7-9 and TRBJ2-7; 8 bases fit TRBD1. The CDR3 contains 16 residues. V trimming: 2 bases; J trimming: 0 bases; junction bases outside the gene matches: 6. The germline gives CDR1 SEHNR, CDR2 FQNEAQ (reference sequence). The CDR3 DNA reads TGTGCCAGCAGCTTAATTGAAACAGGGGGCTCCTACGAGCAGTACTTC. Amino acids: CASSLIETGGSYEQYF.

The chain links TRBV27 to TRBJ2-5; 7 bases align to TRBD2. Trimming took 10 bases from V and 13 from J; bases not matched to a gene: 12. Germline V gives CDR1 MNHEY, CDR2 SMNVEV (reference sequence). CDR3 length: 11 residues. The CDR3, as DNA: TGTGCCACCCCTGGGAGGGCTCGTCGGTACTTC. Translating it yields CATPGRARRYF.

This clone appeared a few times. The V and J genes are TRBV14 and TRBJ1-2, with D tentatively TRBD1 (5 bases). Between the trimmed V and J ends, which lost 4 bases and 3 bases, there was a span of 9 bases. CDR1 and CDR2 from the germline V gene are SGHDN and FVKESK. There are 13 residues in the CDR3. The DNA for the CDR3 is TGTGCCAGCAGCCGGACATCATACTATGGCTACACCTTC. This codes for CASSRTSYYGYTF. The variable domain in full, with the rest retrieved from reference TRBV14 and TRBJ1-2, is EAGVTQFPSHSVIEKGQTVTLRCDPISGHDNLYWYRRVMGKEIKFLLHFVKESKQDESGMPNNRFLAERTGGTYSTLKVQPAELEDSGVYFCASSRTSYYGYTFGSGTRLTVV.